The 11 T cell receptor beta chains given below trace back to one sample, sequenced in a study of T cell repertoires in cytomegalovirus infection. Via MiXCR, TCRdb re-called the reads, giving one row per CDR3 protein. The sample holds around 570,000 distinct CDR3 sequences, 40% seen once. What these receptors recognize is not known. This material consisted of cultured PBMCs, taken from culture after CMV antigen stimulation. These receptors all stem from a human donor in good health (CMV status not recorded). Some clones in this sample may be carry-over from other donors' samples.

The chain links TRBV7-9 to TRBJ1-1; D is undetermined. V lost 4 bases and J 3 bases, leaving 9 bases between the germline ends. The CDR3 is 13 residues long. Germline CDR1 is SEHNR and CDR2 is FQNEAQ (reference sequence). The CDR3 coding sequence is TGTGCCAGCAGCTCGGACGGCTACACTGAAGCTTTCTTT. Translated: CASSSDGYTEAFF.

Regarding this clonotype: Germline is not matched at one junction end, which may reflect a read error. V gene TRBV4-1 combines with J gene TRBJ1-1; D is possibly TRBD1 (5 bases). The CDR3 has 15 amino acids. Germline CDR1 MGHRA, CDR2 YSYEKL. The CDR3 region is CASSPYWTRNTEAFF. Here the CDR3 DNA reads TGTGCCAGCAGCCCCTATTGGACAAGGAACACTGAAGCTTTCTTT.

This clonotype was observed a few times. The chain employs TRBV7-2 and TRBJ2-5, with D perhaps TRBD2 (5 bases). The germline gives CDR1 SGHTA, CDR2 FQGNSA. Trimming removed 2 bases at V and 3 bases at J, with 10 bases between. The CDR3 totals 14 residues. The CDR3 spells CASSLFLREETQYF. The CDR3 bases are TGTGCCAGCAGCTTATTTTTGCGGGAAGAGACCCAGTACTTC.

This clonotype was detected many times. The chain links TRBV7-2 to TRBJ1-1; 9 bases align to TRBD1. CDR3 length: 14 residues. V shed 5 bases, J shed 5 bases, and the junction held 6 bases outside the gene matches. Germline lookup yields CDR1 SGHTA and CDR2 FQGNSA. The CDR3 here is CASSTRQGGTEAFF. CDR3 coding DNA: TGTGCCAGCAGCACCCGACAGGGGGGGACTGAAGCTTTCTTT.

The chain uses TRBV28 and TRBJ2-3, with unresolved D. V lost 6 bases, J lost 2 bases, and 9 bases lay in between. Per the germline V gene, CDR1 is MDHEN and CDR2 is SYDVKM. The CDR3 sequence is 13 residues long. The CDR3 coding sequence is TGTGCCAGCAGGGATCCGTACACAGATACGCAGTATTTT. The encoded protein is CASRDPYTDTQYF. Full variable domain (outside the CDR3, taken from reference TRBV28 and TRBJ2-3): DVKVTQSSRYLVKRTGEKVFLECVQDMDHENMFWYRQDPGLGLRLIYFSYDVKMKEKGDIPEGYSVSREKKERFSLILESASTNQTSMYLCASRDPYTDTQYFGPGTRLTVL.

This chain connects TRBV2 to TRBJ2-7, with D possibly called TRBD1 or TRBD2 (5 bases each). The CDR3 is 14 amino acids. Trimming left V 8 bases short and J 6 bases short, with 20 bases between. Looked up from germline, CDR1 is SNHLY and CDR2 is FYNNEI. The CDR3 loop is CASLLGHPEGEQYF. The CDR3 coding sequence is TGTGCCAGCTTGTTAGGACATCCCGAGGGCGAGCAGTACTTC.

J is TRBJ1-2 and V is TRBV19, with D maybe TRBD1 (5 bases). The V gene lost 5 bases and the J gene lost 4 bases, with 11 bases spanning the gap. The CDR3 loop spans 13 amino acids. Germline values: CDR1 LNHDA, CDR2 SQIVND (reference sequence). The CDR3 reads CASSATGTYGYTF. CDR3 coding DNA: TGTGCCAGTAGTGCAACCGGGACCTATGGCTACACCTTC.

The chain is built from TRBV7-2 and TRBJ1-5; D gene unclear. Per germline, CDR1 SGHTA and CDR2 FQGNSA. This CDR3 has 12 amino acids. The germline V and J ends were trimmed by 4 bases and 6 bases, with 7 bases remaining between them. As DNA, the CDR3 is TGTGCCAGCAGCTACCGGTTTCAGCCCCAGCATTTT. Translating gives CASSYRFQPQHF.

The chain recombines TRBV7-7 with TRBJ2-5; D perhaps matches TRBD2 (5 bases). V gave up 1 base and J gave up 2 bases, with 11 bases separating them. Per germline, CDR1 SSHAT and CDR2 FNYEAQ (reference sequence). CDR3 length: 15 residues. DNA of the CDR3: TGTGCCAGCAGCTTAGGAGGGCAACCACAAGAGACCCAGTACTTC. Translation: CASSLGGQPQETQYF.

This clonotype was picked up one time. This chain connects TRBV29-1 to TRBJ2-3; the D is unclear. V lost 7 bases, J lost 1 base, and 15 bases lay in between. CDR3 length: 14 amino acids. CDR1 is SQVTM, CDR2 ANQGSEA, per germline. CDR3 sequence: CSAARLVGTDTQYF. The DNA of the CDR3 is TGCAGCGCCGCTAGGCTGGTTGGCACAGATACGCAGTATTTT.

This clonotype has a handful of counts. The chain links TRBV7-8 to TRBJ1-6, with D perhaps matching TRBD1 (6 bases). CDR1 is SGHVS and CDR2 is FQNEAQ in the germline V gene. The CDR3 contains 16 residues. V was trimmed by 5 bases and J by 5 bases, leaving 16 bases between them. The CDR3 reads CASSTSNRVDNSPLHF. DNA of the CDR3: TGTGCCAGCAGCACCTCGAACAGGGTAGATAATTCACCCCTCCACTTT.